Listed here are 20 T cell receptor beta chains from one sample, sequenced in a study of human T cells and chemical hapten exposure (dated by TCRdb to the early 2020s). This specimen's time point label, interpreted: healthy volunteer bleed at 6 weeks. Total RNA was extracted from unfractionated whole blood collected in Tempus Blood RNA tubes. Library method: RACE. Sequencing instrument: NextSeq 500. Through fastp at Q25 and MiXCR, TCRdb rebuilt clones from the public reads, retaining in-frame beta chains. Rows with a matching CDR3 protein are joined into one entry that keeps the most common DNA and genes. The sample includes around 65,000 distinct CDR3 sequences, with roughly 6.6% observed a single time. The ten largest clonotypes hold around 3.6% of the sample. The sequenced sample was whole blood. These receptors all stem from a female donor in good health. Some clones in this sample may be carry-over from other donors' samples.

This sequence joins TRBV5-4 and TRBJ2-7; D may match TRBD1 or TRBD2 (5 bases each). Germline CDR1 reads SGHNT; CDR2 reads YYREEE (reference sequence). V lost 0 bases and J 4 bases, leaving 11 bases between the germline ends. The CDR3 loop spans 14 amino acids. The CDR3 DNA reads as TGTGCCAGCAGCTTGGGAGGGGACCGGTACGAGCAGTACTTC. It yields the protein CASSLGGDRYEQYF.

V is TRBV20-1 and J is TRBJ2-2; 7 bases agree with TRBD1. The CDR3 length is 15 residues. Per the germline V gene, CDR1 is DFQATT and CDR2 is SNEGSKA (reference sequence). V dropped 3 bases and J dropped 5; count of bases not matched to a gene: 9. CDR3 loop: CSASPGQRGTGELFF. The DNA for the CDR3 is TGCAGTGCTAGTCCGGGACAGAGAGGAACCGGGGAGCTGTTTTTT.

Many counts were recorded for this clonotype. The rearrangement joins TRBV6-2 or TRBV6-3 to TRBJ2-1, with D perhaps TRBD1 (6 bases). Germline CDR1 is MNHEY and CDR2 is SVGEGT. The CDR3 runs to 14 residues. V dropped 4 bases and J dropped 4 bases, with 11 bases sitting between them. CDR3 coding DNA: TGTGCCAGCAGTTCCCTAGGGGGATACAATGAGCAGTTCTTC. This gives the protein CASSSLGGYNEQFF.

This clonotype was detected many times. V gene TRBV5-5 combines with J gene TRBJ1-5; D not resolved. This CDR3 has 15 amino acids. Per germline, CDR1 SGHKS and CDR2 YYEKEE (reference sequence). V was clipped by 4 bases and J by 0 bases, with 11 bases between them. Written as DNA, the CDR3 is TGTGCCAGCAGCGAACAGAGTTATAGCAATCAGCCCCAGCATTTT. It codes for CASSEQSYSNQPQHF. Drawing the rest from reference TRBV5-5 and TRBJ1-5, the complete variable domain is DAGVTQSPTHLIKTRGQQVTLRCSPISGHKSVSWYQQVLGQGPQFIFQYYEKEERGRGNFPDRFSARQFPNYSSELNVNALLLGDSALYLCASSEQSYSNQPQHFGDGTRLSIL.

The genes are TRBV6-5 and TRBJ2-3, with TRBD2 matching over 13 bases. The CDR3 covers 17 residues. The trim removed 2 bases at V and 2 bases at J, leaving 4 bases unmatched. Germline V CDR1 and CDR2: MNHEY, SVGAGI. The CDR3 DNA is TGTGCCAGCAGTTACCAGACTAGCGGGGGGATCACAGATACGCAGTATTTT. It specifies CASSYQTSGGITDTQYF.

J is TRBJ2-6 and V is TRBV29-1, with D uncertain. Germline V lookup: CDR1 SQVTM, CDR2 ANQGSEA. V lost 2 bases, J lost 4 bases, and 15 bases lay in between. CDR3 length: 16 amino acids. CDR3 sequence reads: CSVETGEGSGANVLTF. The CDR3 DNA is TGCAGCGTTGAAACCGGCGAAGGGTCCGGGGCCAACGTCCTGACTTTC.

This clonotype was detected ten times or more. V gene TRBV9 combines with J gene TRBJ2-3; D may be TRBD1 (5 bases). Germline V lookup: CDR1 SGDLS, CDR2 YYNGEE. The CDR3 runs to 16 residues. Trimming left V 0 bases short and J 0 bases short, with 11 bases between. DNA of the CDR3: TGTGCCAGCAGCGTAGGGGCTGACAGTAGCACAGATACGCAGTATTTT. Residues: CASSVGADSSTDTQYF.

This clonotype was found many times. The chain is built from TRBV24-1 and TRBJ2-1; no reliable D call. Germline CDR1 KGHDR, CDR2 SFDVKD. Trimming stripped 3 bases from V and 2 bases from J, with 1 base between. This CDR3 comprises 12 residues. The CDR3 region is CATSDTYNEQFF. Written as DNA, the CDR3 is TGTGCCACCAGTGATACCTACAATGAGCAGTTCTTC.

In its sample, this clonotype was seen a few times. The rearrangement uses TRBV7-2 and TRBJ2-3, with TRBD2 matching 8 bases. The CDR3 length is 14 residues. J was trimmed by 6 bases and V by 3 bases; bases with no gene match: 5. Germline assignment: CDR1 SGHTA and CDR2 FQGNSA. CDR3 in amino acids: CASSFGRGADTQYF. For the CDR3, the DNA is TGTGCCAGCAGCTTTGGGCGGGGGGCGGATACGCAGTATTTT.

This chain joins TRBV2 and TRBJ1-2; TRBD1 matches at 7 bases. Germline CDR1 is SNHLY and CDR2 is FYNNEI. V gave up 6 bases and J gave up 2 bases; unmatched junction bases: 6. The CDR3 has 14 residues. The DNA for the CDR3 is TGTGCCAGCAGCAAAGGGGGCGGGAACTATGGCTACACCTTC. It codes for CASSKGGGNYGYTF.

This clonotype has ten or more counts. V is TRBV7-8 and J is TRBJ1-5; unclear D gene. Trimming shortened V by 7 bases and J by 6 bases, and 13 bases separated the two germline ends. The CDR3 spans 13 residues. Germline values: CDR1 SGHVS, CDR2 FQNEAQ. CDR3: CASTSFGVQPQHF. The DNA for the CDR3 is TGTGCCAGCACCTCATTCGGCGTTCAGCCCCAGCATTTT.

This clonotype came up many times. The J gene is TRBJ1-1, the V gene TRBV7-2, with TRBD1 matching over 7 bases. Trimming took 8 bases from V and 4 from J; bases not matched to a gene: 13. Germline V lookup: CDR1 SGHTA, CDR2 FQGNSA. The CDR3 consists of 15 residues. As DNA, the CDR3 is TGTGCCAGCCGCAGGGGGAATATACCCCGCACTGAAGCTTTCTTT. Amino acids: CASRRGNIPRTEAFF.

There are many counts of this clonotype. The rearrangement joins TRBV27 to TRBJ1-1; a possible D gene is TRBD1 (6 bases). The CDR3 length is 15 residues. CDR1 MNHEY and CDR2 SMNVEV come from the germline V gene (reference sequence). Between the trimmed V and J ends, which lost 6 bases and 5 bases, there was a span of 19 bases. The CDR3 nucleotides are TGTGCCAGCAGCTCACTTTCGCCAGGGGTAACTGAAGCTTTCTTT. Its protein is CASSSLSPGVTEAFF.

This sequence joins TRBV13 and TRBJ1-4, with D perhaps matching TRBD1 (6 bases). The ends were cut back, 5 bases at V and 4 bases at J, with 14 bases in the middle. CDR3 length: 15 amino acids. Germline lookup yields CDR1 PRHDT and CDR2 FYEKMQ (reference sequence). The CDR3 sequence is CASSLRQANNEKLFF. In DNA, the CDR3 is TGTGCCAGCAGCCTTCGACAGGCGAATAATGAAAAACTGTTTTTT.

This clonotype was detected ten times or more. CDR3 amino acids: CASSVELAGGGEQFF. The CDR3 DNA is TGTGCCAGCAGCGTAGAACTAGCGGGAGGTGGTGAGCAGTTCTTC. The chain carries TRBV9 and TRBJ2-1; 12 positions agree with TRBD2. The CDR3 runs to 15 residues. Germline CDR1 and CDR2: SGDLS and YYNGEE. The J segment lost 9 bases and the V segment lost 0 bases, leaving 4 bases of the junction unmatched.

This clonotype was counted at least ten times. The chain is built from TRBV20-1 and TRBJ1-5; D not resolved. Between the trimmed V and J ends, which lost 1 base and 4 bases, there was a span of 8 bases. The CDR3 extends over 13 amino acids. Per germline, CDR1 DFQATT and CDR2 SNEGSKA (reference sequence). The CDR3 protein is CSARVGGNQPQHF. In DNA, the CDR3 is TGCAGTGCTAGAGTTGGAGGAAATCAGCCCCAGCATTTT.

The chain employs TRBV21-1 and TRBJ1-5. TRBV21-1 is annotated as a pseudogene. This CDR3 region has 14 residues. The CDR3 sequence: CASSREDSNQPQHF. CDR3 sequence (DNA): TGTGCCAGCAGTCGCGAAGATAGCAATCAGCCCCAGCATTTT.

The CDR3 nucleotides read TGTGCCAGCAGCTTCCGAGACGCTCAGGAGACCCAGTACTTC. Its translation: CASSFRDAQETQYF. V and J are TRBV5-6 and TRBJ2-5; no definite D call. The germline V gene encodes CDR1 SGHDT and CDR2 YYEEEE. The CDR3 runs 14 residues. The V and J ends lost 2 bases and 5 bases respectively, with 13 bases between them.

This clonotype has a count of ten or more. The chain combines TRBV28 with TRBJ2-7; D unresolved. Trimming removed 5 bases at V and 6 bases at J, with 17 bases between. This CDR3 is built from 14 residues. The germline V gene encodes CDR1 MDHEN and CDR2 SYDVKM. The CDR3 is CASSRLGPSLEQYF. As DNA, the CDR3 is TGTGCCAGCAGTAGGTTAGGGCCCTCCCTCGAGCAGTACTTC.

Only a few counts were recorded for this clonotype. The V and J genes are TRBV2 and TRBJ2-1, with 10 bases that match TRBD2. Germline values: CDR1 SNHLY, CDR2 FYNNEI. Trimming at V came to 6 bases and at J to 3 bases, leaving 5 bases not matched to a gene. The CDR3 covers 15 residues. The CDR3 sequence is CASSRTSGVYNEQFF. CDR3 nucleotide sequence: TGTGCCAGCAGCCGCACTAGCGGGGTCTACAATGAGCAGTTCTTC.